The 6 T cell receptor beta chains below all came from one sample that was sequenced in a study of response to subunit inactivated influenza vaccine. TCRdb re-analysed the RT-PCR reads in MiXCR, keeping a single row per CDR3 protein. The sample includes some 800,000 distinct CDR3 sequences, approximately 21% of them seen just once. The sample was PBMCs from blood, taken around 5 days after vaccination. These receptor sequences come from a man aged 45-60 years who received an inactivated influenza vaccine.

This clonotype was recorded a few times. The DNA of the CDR3 is TGCGCCAGCAGCCAAGGCCGTGGAGAGACTTGGGATACGCAGTATTTT. This translates into CASSQGRGETWDTQYF. This chain connects TRBV4-1 to TRBJ2-3, with D hard to call. Looked up from germline, CDR1 is MGHRA and CDR2 is YSYEKL. The CDR3 consists of 16 residues. V was cut by 1 base and J by 6 bases, with 17 bases left in between.

This clonotype was detected a few times. The chain carries TRBV7-9 and TRBJ1-4, with D possibly being TRBD1 (5 bases). There are 15 residues in the CDR3. The ends were cut back, 5 bases at V and 4 bases at J, with 14 bases in the middle. From germline, CDR1 is SEHNR and CDR2 FQNEAQ (reference sequence). The CDR3 reads CASSPGREINEKLFF. CDR3 nucleotides: TGTGCCAGCAGCCCGGGACGGGAGATTAATGAAAAACTGTTTTTT.

The chain is built from TRBV6-1 and TRBJ1-1; 7 bases are a match to TRBD1. This CDR3 comprises 14 residues. Per the germline V gene, CDR1 is MNHNS and CDR2 is SASEGT. The trim removed 8 bases at V and 3 bases at J, leaving 9 bases unmatched. The CDR3 reads CASRKTGKDTEAFF. The CDR3 coding sequence is TGTGCCAGCCGAAAGACAGGGAAGGACACTGAAGCTTTCTTT.

V gene TRBV20-1 combines with J gene TRBJ1-4; D is undetermined. The germline CDR1 and CDR2 sequences are DFQATT and SNEGSKA (reference sequence). This CDR3 has 13 amino acids. The V and J ends lost 4 bases and 3 bases respectively, with 9 bases between them. Here the CDR3 DNA reads TGCAGTGCTACGAGATACTCTAATGAAAAACTGTTTTTT. This translates into CSATRYSNEKLFF.

V is TRBV5-6 and J is TRBJ2-3, with a possible D match to TRBD1 (6 bases). Germline V gene lookup returns CDR1 SGHDT and CDR2 YYEEEE. V gave up 4 bases and J gave up 4 bases, with 13 bases separating them. The CDR3 sequence is 14 residues long. This CDR3 reads CASSTGISADTQYF. As DNA, the CDR3 is TGTGCCAGCAGCACAGGGATAAGCGCAGATACGCAGTATTTT.

This clonotype was recorded a few times. The gene calls are TRBV10-3 and TRBJ2-7; 8 bases agree with TRBD2. Germline V gene sequence: CDR1 ENHRY, CDR2 SYGVKD. The CDR3 length is 15 residues. The junction had 10 bases not matched to a gene; V was cut back by 5 bases and J by 4 bases. CDR3: CAISWSSGKGYEQYF. The CDR3 coding sequence is TGTGCCATCAGTTGGAGTAGCGGGAAAGGTTACGAGCAGTACTTC.